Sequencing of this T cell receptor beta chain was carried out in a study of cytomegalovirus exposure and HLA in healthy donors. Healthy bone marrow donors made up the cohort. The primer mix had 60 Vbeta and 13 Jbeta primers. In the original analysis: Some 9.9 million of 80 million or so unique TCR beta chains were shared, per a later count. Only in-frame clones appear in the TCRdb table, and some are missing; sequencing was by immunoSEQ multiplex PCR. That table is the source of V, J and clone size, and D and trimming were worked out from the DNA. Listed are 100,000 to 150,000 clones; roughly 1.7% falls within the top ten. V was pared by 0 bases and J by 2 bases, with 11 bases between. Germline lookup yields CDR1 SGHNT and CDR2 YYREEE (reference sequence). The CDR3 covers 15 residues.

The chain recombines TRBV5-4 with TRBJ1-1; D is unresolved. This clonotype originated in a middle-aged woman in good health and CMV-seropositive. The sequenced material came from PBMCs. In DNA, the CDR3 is TGTGCCAGCAGCTTGGCCGCCACAGCCAACACTGAAGCTTTCTTT. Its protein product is CASSLAATANTEAFF.